The 4 T cell receptor beta chains below were found in one sample sequenced in a study of cytomegalovirus exposure and HLA in healthy donors. It was with 60 Vbeta and 13 Jbeta primers that the PCR ran. Only in-frame clones appear in the TCRdb table, and some are missing; sequencing was by immunoSEQ multiplex PCR. The sample yields more than 95,000 clones, about 68% seen once. The specimen was PBMCs. Source of these receptors: a woman between 45 and 60 years old in good health and CMV-seropositive.

V gene TRBV5-6 combines with J gene TRBJ1-2; 7 bases map to TRBD1. The CDR3 totals 13 residues. Looked up from germline, CDR1 is SGHDT and CDR2 is YYEEEE. Germline trimming cut 4 bases from V and 4 bases from J; bases unmatched to any gene: 4. The DNA of the CDR3 is TGTGCCAGCAGCCGACAGGGCCCCTATGGCTACACCTTC. Amino acid sequence: CASSRQGPYGYTF.

This chain uses TRBV6-5 with TRBJ2-5; D remains ambiguous. V was clipped by 0 bases and J by 2 bases, with 13 bases between them. The CDR3 sequence is 16 residues long. Germline-derived CDR1 and CDR2 are MNHEY and SVGAGI. The CDR3 here is CASSYSHGTIQETQYF. The CDR3 bases are TGTGCCAGCAGTTACTCCCACGGAACTATTCAAGAGACCCAGTACTTC.

The genes are TRBV4-1 and TRBJ1-5; a weak D match, TRBD1 (5 bases). Germline values: CDR1 MGHRA, CDR2 YSYEKL. Deletions cut 1 base from V and 2 bases from J, with 24 bases between. This CDR3 has 20 residues. CDR3 loop: CASSQAPFLEGRVGNQPQHF. The CDR3 nucleotides read TGCGCCAGCAGCCAAGCCCCCTTCCTTGAGGGGAGGGTAGGCAATCAGCCCCAGCATTTT.

This clone was observed a few times. The chain uses TRBV7-2 and TRBJ2-1, with D possibly TRBD2 on 5 matching bases. This CDR3 is built from 15 residues. Trimming cost V 0 bases and J 0 bases, with 6 bases left between them. From germline, CDR1 is SGHTA and CDR2 FQGNSA. The DNA of the CDR3 is TGTGCCAGCAGCTTAGCAGGGAGCTCCTACAATGAGCAGTTCTTC. Encoded protein: CASSLAGSSYNEQFF.